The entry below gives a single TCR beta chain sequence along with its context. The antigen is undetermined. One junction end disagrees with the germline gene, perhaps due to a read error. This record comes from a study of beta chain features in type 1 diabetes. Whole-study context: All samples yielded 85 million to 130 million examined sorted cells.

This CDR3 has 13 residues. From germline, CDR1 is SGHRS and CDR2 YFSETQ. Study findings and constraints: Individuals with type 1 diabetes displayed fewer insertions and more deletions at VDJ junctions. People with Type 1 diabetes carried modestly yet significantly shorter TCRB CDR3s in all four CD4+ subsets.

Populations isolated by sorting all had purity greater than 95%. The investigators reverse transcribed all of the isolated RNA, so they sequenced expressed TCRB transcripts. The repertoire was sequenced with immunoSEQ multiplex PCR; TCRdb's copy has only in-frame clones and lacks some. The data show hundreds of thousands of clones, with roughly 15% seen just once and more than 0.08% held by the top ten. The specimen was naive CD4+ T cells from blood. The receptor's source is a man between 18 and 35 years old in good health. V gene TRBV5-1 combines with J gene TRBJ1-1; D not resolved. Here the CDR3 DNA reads TGCGCCAGCAGCACTCAGAGGAACTCTGAAGCTTTCTTT. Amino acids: CASSTQRNSEAFF.